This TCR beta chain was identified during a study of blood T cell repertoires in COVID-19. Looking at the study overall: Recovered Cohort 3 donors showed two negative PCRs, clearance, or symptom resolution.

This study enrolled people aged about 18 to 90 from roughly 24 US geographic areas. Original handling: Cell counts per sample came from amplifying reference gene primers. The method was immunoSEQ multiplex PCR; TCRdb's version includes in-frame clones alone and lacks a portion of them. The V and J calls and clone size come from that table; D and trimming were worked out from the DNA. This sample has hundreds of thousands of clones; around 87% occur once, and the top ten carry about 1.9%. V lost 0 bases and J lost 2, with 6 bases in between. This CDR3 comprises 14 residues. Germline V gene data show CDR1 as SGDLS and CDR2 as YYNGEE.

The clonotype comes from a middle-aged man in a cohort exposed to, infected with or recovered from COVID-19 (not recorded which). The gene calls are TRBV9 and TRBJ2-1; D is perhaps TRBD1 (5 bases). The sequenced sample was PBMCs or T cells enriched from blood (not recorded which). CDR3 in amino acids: CASSVVQAYNEQFF. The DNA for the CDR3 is TGTGCCAGCAGCGTAGTACAGGCCTACAATGAGCAGTTCTTC.